One sample yielded the 2 T cell receptor beta chains listed below, sequenced in a study of T cell responses to AZD1222 COVID-19 vaccine. Sequenced by immunoSEQ multiplex PCR; TCRdb stores in-frame clones only, minus some. The sample holds roughly 150,000 clones, 90% to 95% seen once. This sample comprised peripheral blood, obtained on day 0 of AZD1222 vaccination. The origin of the receptors is an adult in good health.

The gene calls are TRBV9 and TRBJ1-3; perhaps TRBD1 as D (5 bases). Germline V gene lookup returns CDR1 SGDLS and CDR2 YYNGEE. The CDR3 consists of 15 residues. V was pared by 2 bases and J by 0 bases, with 9 bases between. The chain's CDR3 is CASSVTGASGNTIYF. DNA for the CDR3: TGTGCCAGCAGCGTTACAGGCGCCTCTGGAAACACCATATATTTT.

The rearrangement uses TRBV28 and TRBJ2-7; D tentatively reads TRBD1 or TRBD2 (6 bases each). Trimming pared 8 bases from V and 5 bases from J, leaving 16 bases between. This CDR3 is 13 amino acids long. CDR1 and CDR2 from the germline V gene are MDHEN and SYDVKM. CDR3 loop: CASSGRGAHEQYF. CDR3 nucleotide sequence: TGTGCCAGCTCGGGAAGGGGGGCCCACGAGCAGTACTTC.